This TCR beta chain is drawn from a study of control samples from healthy donors and cancer patients. Data came from immunoSEQ multiplex PCR; TCRdb stores just in-frame clones and leaves some out. This sample has about 140,000 clones, with around 94% found just once. The CDR3 runs to 13 residues. Germline-derived CDR1 and CDR2 are SGHRS and YFSETQ. V gave up 4 bases and J gave up 1 base, with 8 bases separating them. This receptor was identified in a middle-aged man in good health. The V and J genes are TRBV5-1 and TRBJ1-1; D not resolved. Sequencing used blood. CDR3 amino acids: CASSPHQNTEAFF. For the CDR3, the DNA is TGCGCCAGCAGCCCGCACCAGAACACTGAAGCTTTCTTT.